Following are 5 T cell receptor beta chains from one sample sequenced in a study of blood T cell repertoires in COVID-19. Profiling relied on immunoSEQ multiplex PCR, and the TCRdb table lists in-frame clones only, not all of them. Of about 130,000 clones in the sample, around 80% are singletons; the top ten hold under 2.5%. Sample: peripheral blood. All receptors derive from a man aged 65 to 85 with acute or convalescent COVID-19.

This clone was found a few times. The genes are TRBV24-1 and TRBJ1-1; possible D gene TRBD1, 6 bases. Germline V CDR1 and CDR2: KGHDR, SFDVKD. Trimming took off 4 bases at V and 11 bases at J, with 13 bases between the two ends. CDR3 length: 12 residues. The CDR3 DNA reads as TGTGCCACCAGTGACGAAACAGGGATGGCTTTCTTT. It yields the protein CATSDETGMAFF.

This sequence joins TRBV28 and TRBJ1-2; 10 nucleotides line up with TRBD1. This CDR3 has 18 amino acids. V shed 5 bases, J shed 1 base, and the junction held 13 bases outside the gene matches. Per germline, CDR1 MDHEN and CDR2 SYDVKM. The chain's CDR3 is CASSPSGTGALFNYGYTF. The CDR3 DNA follows: TGTGCCAGCAGTCCATCCGGGACAGGGGCCCTTTTTAACTATGGCTACACCTTC.

The CDR3 nucleotides are TGTGCCAGCAGTTACTCAGGACAGGGTTACAATGAGCAGTTCTTC. Protein sequence: CASSYSGQGYNEQFF. This chain uses TRBV6-5 with TRBJ2-1; 8 bases align to TRBD1. Germline V gene sequence: CDR1 MNHEY, CDR2 SVGAGI. The CDR3 extends over 15 amino acids. V lost 0 bases to trimming and J lost 4 bases; unmatched junction nucleotides: 2.

J is TRBJ2-7 and V is TRBV6-5; D not resolved. This CDR3 comprises 15 residues. V shed 2 bases and J shed 0 bases, with 11 bases lying between them. Germline V lookup: CDR1 MNHEY, CDR2 SVGAGI. CDR3 region: CASSYGSSFSYEQYF. CDR3 in DNA: TGTGCCAGCAGTTACGGTTCCAGTTTCTCCTACGAGCAGTACTTC.

The V and J genes are TRBV6-5 and TRBJ1-2; D call uncertain. Per germline, CDR1 MNHEY and CDR2 SVGAGI. The CDR3 covers 13 residues. Trimming took 5 bases from V and 4 from J, leaving 11 bases between them. The CDR3 DNA reads TGTGCCAGCAGTCCCTCCAGTCCCTATGGCTACACCTTC. Its protein product is CASSPSSPYGYTF.